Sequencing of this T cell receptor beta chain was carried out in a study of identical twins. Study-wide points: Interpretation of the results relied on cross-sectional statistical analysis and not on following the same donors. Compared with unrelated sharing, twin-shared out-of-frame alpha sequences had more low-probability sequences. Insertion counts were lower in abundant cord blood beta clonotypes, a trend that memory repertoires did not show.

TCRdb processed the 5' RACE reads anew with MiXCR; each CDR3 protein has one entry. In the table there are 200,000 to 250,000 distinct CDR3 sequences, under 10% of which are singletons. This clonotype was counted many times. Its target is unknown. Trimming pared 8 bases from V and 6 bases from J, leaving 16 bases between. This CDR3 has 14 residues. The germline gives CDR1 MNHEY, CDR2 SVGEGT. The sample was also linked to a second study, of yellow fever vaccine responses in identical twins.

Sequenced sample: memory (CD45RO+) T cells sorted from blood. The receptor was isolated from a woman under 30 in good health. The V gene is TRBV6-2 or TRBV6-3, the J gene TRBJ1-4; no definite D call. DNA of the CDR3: TGTGCCAGCCGAGAGGACGGATATTATGAAAAACTGTTTTTT. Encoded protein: CASREDGYYEKLFF.